This entry features one T cell receptor beta chain sequence. Its antigen specificity is not known. It has no much larger one-base neighbor in the sample; base qualities were not kept. Participants in the prospective study were enrolled through a virtual design, were aged about 18 to 100 years, and lived in 24 United States geographic areas. In the prospective study, cohorts were assigned on the basis of participant-reported clinical history obtained from a screening survey and a study questionnaire. In the prospective study, whole blood, serum and a nasopharyngeal or oropharyngeal swab were collected from each participant by mobile phlebotomists. Prospective study participants could optionally give additional blood draws and questionnaires over an approximately two-month period. Blood samples from the prospective study were shipped frozen or at room temperature prior to DNA extraction. CDR1 and CDR2 (MNHNS, SASEGT) derive from the germline V gene. The junction shows trimming of 2 bases on V and 6 bases on J, plus 17 bases between the germline ends. Including the terminal cysteine and phenylalanine, the CDR3 comprises 16 residues. Left in the record is the CDR3 DNA by itself, 48 bases read in frame from the first base.

The sample belongs to a study of blood T cell repertoires in COVID-19 (dated by TCRdb to the early 2020s). At the level of the whole study: Samples from collaborators originated in the United States, Italy and Spain and spanned both the acute and convalescent phases of COVID-19. The prospective study material was composed of cDNA or gDNA derived from T cells, B-cell-depleted T cells, or PBMCs. Deeply sampled blood TCRbeta repertoires from subjects exposed to, actively infected with, or recovered from COVID-19 were included in the dataset. The repertoires were released in a freely available public database intended as a resource for research on the immune response to SARS-CoV-2. Samples came from the ongoing ImmuneRACE study (first 160 participants) plus 1,254 subjects from 6 global collaborators. A de-identified subject ID, COVID-19 status, age in years and sex were almost always included in the sample metadata. Where HLA class I and class II types were available, the types were taken from metadata supplied by the sample provider, not from assay-based typing. Overall study outcomes, separate from this receptor: The quantity of clinical and demographic metadata differed by source and by participant and was supplied without curation.

TCRbeta CDR3 regions were amplified from genomic DNA by means of the immunoSEQ Assay, a bias-controlled multiplex PCR. Per the original workflow: The number of nucleated cells in each sample was estimated by amplification of reference gene primers within the assay. To quantify the absolute abundance of each unique TCRbeta CDR3 rearrangement, sequence reads were collapsed and filtered. For each sample, productive Simpson clonality was calculated as the square root of Simpson's diversity index over productive rearrangements. Imported from immuneACCESS, the table was reduced by TCRdb to in-frame sequences with V and J called. These copies leave out some clones; in studies compared against another copy, an unresolved V gene accounts for under half, and the cause of the remainder is not known. That table supplies the V and J calls and clone size; D and trimming were determined from the DNA. For this sample the table gives under 200,000 clones, of which roughly 82% were detected only once. The top ten clonotypes cover around 5.5% of the sample.

The sequenced sample consisted of PBMCs or T cells enriched from blood (not recorded which). This sequence uses TRBV6-1 and TRBJ2-1; the best D guess is TRBD1, with 6 bases matching. This TCR derives from a woman in her sixties with acute COVID-19. The nucleotide sequence reads TGTGCCAGCAGTGAATCCTGGCAGGGGTCGTTCAATGAGCAGTTCTTC. Its protein product is CASSESWQGSFNEQFF.